This T cell receptor beta chain was recovered during a study of tissue T cells after allogeneic stem cell transplantation (dated by TCRdb to between 2021 and 2024). With respect to the entire study: The study profiled TCR beta repertoires in many tissues obtained from research autopsies of patients with and without GVHD, and also in mouse models of GVHD. The human part of the study was a prospective observational study with no blinding and no randomization.

Sample time point, as interpreted from the label and publication: mouse harvest day 14 after allogeneic transplant. Mouse grafts combined 10^7 T-cell-depleted bone marrow cells with 10^6 splenic CD5+ T cells, given via tail vein injection. GVHD in mice was modeled with a major MHC-mismatch B6 (H2b) into BALB/c (H2d) model, and tissues were profiled at day 7 or 14. On day 7 or 14 post-transplant, mouse tissues and retro-orbital blood were harvested with separate sterile tools for each animal, and livers were flushed before harvest. Before genomic DNA isolation with the DNeasy Blood & Tissue Kit, mouse tissues were minced with razor blades in buffered saline. From the cysteine through the phenylalanine, the CDR3 covers 15 amino acids. Only the CDR3 bases that were read are kept: 42 of them, in frame from base 1. CDR1 and CDR2 (NSQYPW, LRSPGD) derive from the germline V gene (reference sequence). Ends trimmed: V by 4 bases, J by 3 bases; bases unmatched to a gene: 5.

Compared with the rest of its sample, this clone is medium-sized (0.01 to 0.1%). Its antigen remains undetermined. Here, both gene names and germline sequences come from the mouse. The CDR3 is cut off 1 residue early in the read; its end comes from the germline J gene. Receptor amplification or capture employed the immunoSEQ multiplex PCR assay. TCRbeta CDR3 sequencing was performed at survey depth by Adaptive Biotechnologies, and CDR3 sequences, V/J genes, productive frequency and template counts were reported. TCR beta CDR3 regions were amplified from genomic DNA rather than RNA. In the original analysis: Jensen-Shannon divergence was used to quantify pairwise repertoire overlap between tissues, with a value of 1 meaning complete divergence and a value of 0 meaning identical repertoires. Tissues were clustered by single-linkage agglomerative hierarchical clustering of pairwise JSD values, and the clustering results were displayed as dendrograms. All patient samples were analyzed with GLIPH2 using simulation_depth 1000, kmer_min_depth 3 and cdr3_length_cutoff 8, and only groups containing more than two unique CDR3s were kept. A standardized tissue-overlap score was generated by extrapolating Jaccard GLIPH-group overlap across patients to a standard repertoire size of 1000 clones. To look at how diversity was associated with clinical or experimental variables, linear mixed-effect models were used, with tissue treated as a fixed effect and individual treated as a random effect. The clones in this table, taken by TCRdb from immuneACCESS, are in-frame only. Not every clone is retained; where verified, under half of the shortfall comes from an unresolved V gene, and the cause of the rest is unknown. The V and J calls and the clone size are those of that table, but D and trimming were determined from the DNA. The sample table contains several thousand clones; only one count was recorded for over 30% of them. The ten largest clonotypes hold about 22% of the sample.

Overall results and qualifications from the work: Sampling depth was acknowledged as a limitation, and the patient cohort was both small and clinically heterogeneous. Within patients, how anatomically similar tissues were was a major factor shaping TCR repertoire composition, regardless of disease or transplant status. Not many T cell clones showed up in more than one patient, yet clustering based on motifs uncovered repertoire signatures that were shared across patients in a tissue-specific way. In both patients and mice, T cells from blood and spleen picked up only a limited part of the TCR repertoire that was detected in tissues. Which tissue TCRs were alloreactive or antigen-specific was not determined in the study, and some clones might have been persisting host cells.

This sequence was found in a female BALB/c mouse given C57BL/6 T cells with graft-versus-host disease after an allogeneic hematopoietic cell transplant. Here the chain combines TRBV1 and TRBJ2-1, with 8 central nucleotides matching TRBD2. The sequenced sample was gut tissue. Partial CDR3 DNA: TGCACCTGCAGTGGGGGACTGGCCTTCTATGCTGAGCAGTTC. The resulting protein is CTCSGGLAFYAEQF. The full CDR3 is CTCSGGLAFYAEQFF. Here the CDR3 is joined to the reference TRBV1 and TRBJ2-1 genes, and the full variable domain is: VTLLEQNPRWRLVPRGQAVNLRCILKNSQYPWMSWYQQDLQKQLQWLFTLRSPGDKEVKSLPGADYLATRVTDTELRLQVANMSQGRTLYCTCSGGLAFYAEQFFGPGTRLTVL.